These 25 T cell receptor beta chains share one sample of origin, sequenced in a study of graft-versus-host responses after intestinal transplantation. Their recognized antigens are unknown. Repertoires were generated with immunoSEQ multiplex PCR, while TCRdb's copy carries only in-frame clones and drops some. Of just under 85,000 clones in the sample, 75% to 95% were seen once. The sequences come from unstimulated CD8+ T cells sorted from spleen or lymph node cells, collected before transplant. Every receptor here comes from a human donor who was the organ donor for an intestinal transplant.

The V and J genes are TRBV5-4 and TRBJ1-1; D call uncertain. This CDR3 spans 18 amino acids. Trimming shortened V by 2 bases and J by 2 bases, and 22 bases separated the two germline ends. The germline CDR1 and CDR2 sequences are SGHNT and YYREEE (reference sequence). Here the CDR3 reads CASSFRAQDLSRNTEAFF. The CDR3 coding sequence is TGTGCCAGCAGCTTTCGTGCTCAAGATCTCAGCAGAAACACTGAAGCTTTCTTT.

The V call is TRBV5-1, the J call TRBJ2-7; 11 nucleotides line up with TRBD1. The CDR3 loop spans 14 amino acids. Germline V gene data show CDR1 as SGHRS and CDR2 as YFSETQ. V gave up 0 bases and J gave up 5 bases; unmatched junction bases: 1. CDR3: CASSLGTGGNEQYF. The CDR3 region has the DNA TGCGCCAGCAGCTTGGGGACAGGGGGCAACGAGCAGTACTTC.

Here the CDR3 reads CASSLTGPEQYF. CDR3 DNA sequence: TGTGCCAGCAGTCTTACAGGGCCCGAGCAGTACTTC. The genes are TRBV6-5 and TRBJ2-7, with a weak D call TRBD1 (6 bases). CDR3 length: 12 residues. Germline CDR1 MNHEY, CDR2 SVGAGI. The ends were cut back, 5 bases at V and 6 bases at J, with 11 bases in the middle.

The J gene is TRBJ2-1, the V gene TRBV18; 9 nucleotides match TRBD2. The germline V gene encodes CDR1 KGHSH and CDR2 LQKENI. The J segment lost 4 bases and the V segment lost 2 bases, leaving 3 bases of the junction unmatched. The CDR3 length is 15 residues. The CDR3 nucleotides read TGTGCCAGCTCACCAAGGACTAGCGTATACAATGAGCAGTTCTTC. Protein product: CASSPRTSVYNEQFF.

Here the CDR3 reads CASSSQPGGNQPQHF. The CDR3 DNA sequence: TGTGCCAGCAGTTCACAGCCAGGGGGCAATCAGCCCCAGCATTTT. This chain uses TRBV6-6 with TRBJ1-5; D possibly corresponds to TRBD1 (6 bases). V gave up 4 bases and J gave up 2 bases, with 12 bases separating them. The germline gives CDR1 MNHNY, CDR2 SVGAGI (reference sequence). CDR3 length equals 15 residues.

This chain joins TRBV9 and TRBJ2-7, with 11 bases lining up with TRBD2. V was pared by 0 bases and J by 3 bases, with 2 bases of the junction left unmatched. There are 15 residues in the CDR3. In germline, CDR1 is SGDLS, CDR2 YYNGEE. The CDR3 sequence is CASSVVAGGFYEQYF. CDR3 coding DNA: TGTGCCAGCAGCGTAGTAGCGGGAGGGTTCTACGAGCAGTACTTC.

The J gene is TRBJ1-3, the V gene TRBV14; 7 positions match TRBD1. Germline CDR1 and CDR2: SGHDN and FVKESK. CDR3 length equals 16 residues. Unmatched junction bases numbered 6, after V lost 4 bases and J lost 0 bases. The CDR3 coding sequence is TGTGCCAGCAGCCCGTCCGGGACAGCCTCTGGAAACACCATATATTTT. It translates to CASSPSGTASGNTIYF.

A word on this clone: Other nucleotide sequences from this sample produce the same CDR3. The chain recombines TRBV6-5 with TRBJ1-5; D is uncertain. This CDR3 has 11 residues. CDR1 is MNHEY, CDR2 SVGAGI, per germline. With 5 bases removed from V and 6 bases from J, the gap between germline ends came to 5 bases. The CDR3 coding sequence is TGTGCCAGCAGTGAAGTTCAGCCCCAGCATTTT. Protein product: CASSEVQPQHF.

This clone showed up just a few times. This chain uses TRBV19 with TRBJ2-2; 7 bases are shared with TRBD1. The CDR3 has 15 amino acids. Germline V gene data show CDR1 as LNHDA and CDR2 as SQIVND (reference sequence). With 4 bases clipped from V and 4 bases from J, the junction kept 6 bases outside the gene matches. The CDR3 loop reads CASSSPRDSTGELFF. Here the CDR3 DNA reads TGTGCCAGTAGTAGCCCCCGGGACAGCACCGGGGAGCTGTTTTTT. Looking up the rest from reference TRBV19 and TRBJ2-2 gives the full variable domain: DGGITQSPKYLFRKEGQNVTLSCEQNLNHDAMYWYRQDPGQGLRLIYYSQIVNDFQKGDIAEGYSVSREKKESFPLTVTSAQKNPTAFYLCASSSPRDSTGELFFGEGSRLTVL.

The chain is built from TRBV7-3 and TRBJ2-7; D possibly corresponds to TRBD1 (6 bases). The CDR3 runs 14 residues. The V gene's germline CDR1 is SGHTA and CDR2 FQGTGA. V lost 7 bases and J lost 4, with 17 bases in between. The CDR3 DNA reads TGTGCCAGCACCCGGACGGGACAAGGATACGAGCAGTACTTC. This encodes CASTRTGQGYEQYF.

The chain carries TRBV7-9 and TRBJ2-5; tentatively, D is TRBD2 (6 bases). Trimming removed 3 bases from V and 2 bases from J, with 10 bases in between. Germline V CDR1 and CDR2: SEHNR, FQNEAQ (reference sequence). The CDR3 loop spans 14 amino acids. CDR3 sequence (DNA): TGTGCCAGCAGCTTGACTAGTCCTCAAGAGACCCAGTACTTC. It translates to CASSLTSPQETQYF. Full variable domain (missing parts from reference TRBV7-9 and TRBJ2-5): DTGVSQNPRHKITKRGQNVTFRCDPISEHNRLYWYRQTLGQGPEFLTYFQNEAQLEKSRLLSDRFSAERPKGSFSTLEIQRTEQGDSAMYLCASSLTSPQETQYFGPGTRLLVL.

The chain carries TRBV5-6 and TRBJ1-3; D is unclear. Germline CDR1 reads SGHDT; CDR2 reads YYEEEE. The CDR3 totals 14 residues. V was clipped by 2 bases and J by 0 bases, with 6 bases between them. Written as DNA, the CDR3 is TGTGCCAGCAGCTTAACCCTCTCTGGAAACACCATATATTTT. This gives the protein CASSLTLSGNTIYF.

The chain uses TRBV6-1 and TRBJ2-5; weak D call: TRBD2 (5 bases). Judging by the DNA end, TRBJ2-7 fits better; the J call may be wrong. The CDR3 is made up of 11 amino acids. Germline V gene sequence: CDR1 MNHNS, CDR2 SASEGT. This chain's CDR3 is CASGLYYEQYF. As DNA, the CDR3 is TGTGCCAGCGGACTCTACTACGAGCAGTACTTC.

The chain recombines TRBV7-8 with TRBJ2-1, with 10 bases fitting TRBD2. This CDR3 is built from 16 residues. Germline CDR1 reads SGHVS; CDR2 reads FQNEAQ. V shed 1 base, J shed 4 bases, and the junction held 4 bases outside the gene matches. CDR3 in amino acids: CASSLDPAGGYNEQFF. CDR3 DNA sequence: TGTGCCAGCAGCTTAGACCCAGCGGGAGGGTACAATGAGCAGTTCTTC.

The sample holds one count of this clone. The J gene is TRBJ2-7, the V gene TRBV12-5, with D uncertain. This CDR3 contains 11 residues. CDR1 is LGHNT, CDR2 FRNRAP, per germline. Trimming stripped 6 bases from V and 3 bases from J, with 6 bases between. Here the CDR3 reads CASGTFYEQYF. In nucleotides, the CDR3 is TGTGCTAGTGGGACATTCTACGAGCAGTACTTC. Together with reference TRBV12-5 and TRBJ2-7, the CDR3 gives the full variable domain: DARVTQTPRHKVTEMGQEVTMRCQPILGHNTVFWYRQTMMQGLELLAYFRNRAPLDDSGMPKDRFSAEMPDATLATLKIQPSEPRDSAVYFCASGTFYEQYFGPGTRLTVT.

The V and J genes are TRBV15 and TRBJ2-7; possible D gene TRBD2, 6 bases. The CDR3 covers 16 residues. Germline V CDR1 and CDR2: LNHNV, YYDKDF (reference sequence). V lost 0 bases and J lost 0, with 12 bases in between. CDR3 nucleotides: TGTGCCACCAGCAGAGAATTGGCGGGGAGCTCCTACGAGCAGTACTTC. Residues: CATSRELAGSSYEQYF.

The chain couples TRBV5-5 to TRBJ1-1; D gene unclear. This CDR3 has 16 residues. Germline CDR1 reads SGHKS; CDR2 reads YYEKEE (reference sequence). V gave up 9 bases and J gave up 0 bases, with 21 bases separating them. The chain's CDR3 is CATSAWGPAMNTEAFF. In DNA form, the CDR3 reads TGTGCCACCTCAGCTTGGGGTCCCGCCATGAACACTGAAGCTTTCTTT.

The chain employs TRBV7-9 and TRBJ2-7, with 9 nucleotides matching TRBD1. CDR1 SEHNR and CDR2 FQNEAQ come from the germline V gene (reference sequence). With V trimmed by 4 bases and J by 7 bases, 5 bases remained unmatched. The CDR3 is 13 residues long. CDR3 sequence reads: CASSSRDRAEQYF. CDR3 bases: TGTGCCAGCAGCTCCCGGGACAGGGCTGAGCAGTACTTC.

The genes are TRBV7-9 and TRBJ1-6; no firm D call. From germline, CDR1 is SEHNR and CDR2 FQNEAQ (reference sequence). V was clipped by 4 bases and J by 7 bases, with 5 bases between them. The CDR3 sequence is 12 residues long. The CDR3 here is CASSSWNSPLHF. The CDR3 nucleotides are TGTGCCAGCAGCTCGTGGAATTCACCCCTCCACTTT.

V gene TRBV9 combines with J gene TRBJ1-1; possible D gene TRBD1, 5 bases. The germline V gene encodes CDR1 SGDLS and CDR2 YYNGEE. V was cut by 0 bases and J by 4 bases, with 22 bases left in between. The CDR3 consists of 18 residues. CDR3: CASSVDGPWDPSSTEAFF. Written as DNA, the CDR3 is TGTGCCAGCAGCGTAGATGGCCCCTGGGACCCCTCATCCACTGAAGCTTTCTTT.

The genes are TRBV5-1 and TRBJ2-5; D may match TRBD1 or TRBD2 (5 bases each). The CDR3 consists of 15 residues. Germline values: CDR1 SGHRS, CDR2 YFSETQ. The ends were cut back, 3 bases at V and 5 bases at J, with 17 bases in the middle. This CDR3 reads CASSWPGRYGETQYF. The CDR3 DNA follows: TGCGCCAGCAGCTGGCCGGGGCGGTACGGGGAGACCCAGTACTTC.

J is TRBJ2-1 and V is TRBV9; 10 nucleotides align to TRBD2. Germline trimming cut 2 bases from V and 1 base from J; bases unmatched to any gene: 3. The CDR3 loop spans 16 amino acids. CDR1 SGDLS and CDR2 YYNGEE come from the germline V gene. CDR3 residues: CASSVASGGSYNEQFF. The CDR3 DNA is TGTGCCAGCAGCGTGGCTAGCGGGGGTTCCTACAATGAGCAGTTCTTC.

A word on this clone: This sample includes further DNA sequences coding for the same CDR3. The CDR3 loop is CASSLAGYSNQPQHF. CDR3 in DNA: TGTGCCAGCAGCTTGGCGGGTTATAGCAATCAGCCCCAGCATTTT. The genes are TRBV5-6 and TRBJ1-5; no clear D. V shed 0 bases and J shed 0 bases, with 7 bases lying between them. CDR1 is SGHDT, CDR2 YYEEEE, per germline. The CDR3 is 15 amino acids.

The chain combines TRBV7-3 with TRBJ2-3; no clear D. The CDR3 runs 15 residues. Germline lookup yields CDR1 SGHTA and CDR2 FQGTGA. Trimming left V 2 bases short and J 1 base short, with 10 bases between. CDR3 sequence reads: CASSLDGRRTDTQYF. In nucleotides, the CDR3 is TGTGCCAGCAGCTTAGATGGACGCCGCACAGATACGCAGTATTTT.

V usage is TRBV9 and J usage is TRBJ2-2, with D possibly matching TRBD2 (6 bases). The ends were cut back, 4 bases at V and 4 bases at J, with 20 bases in the middle. The CDR3 has 17 amino acids. Germline-derived CDR1 and CDR2 are SGDLS and YYNGEE. The CDR3 spells CASSPGNSGHVTGELFF. The CDR3 DNA is TGTGCCAGCAGCCCAGGGAATAGCGGACATGTCACCGGGGAGCTGTTTTTT. The entire variable domain, with the rest obtained from reference TRBV9 and TRBJ2-2, is as follows: DSGVTQTPKHLITATGQRVTLRCSPRSGDLSVYWYQQSLDQGLQFLIQYYNGEERAKGNILERFSAQQFPDLHSELNLSSLELGDSALYFCASSPGNSGHVTGELFFGEGSRLTVL.